This entry features one TCR beta chain sequence. This sample was included in a study of monozygotic twins with inflammatory bowel disease. The CDR3 loop spans 16 amino acids. Per the germline V gene, CDR1 is SGHRS and CDR2 is YFSETQ. For each CDR3 protein, TCRdb gives one entry from its re-call of the 5' RACE reads, without DNA. The sample totals fewer than 550,000 distinct CDR3 sequences. The sequenced sample was blood. The origin of this receptor is a human donor with ulcerative colitis or Crohn's disease, or a healthy co-twin of an affected twin (not recorded which). This rearrangement joins TRBV5-1 to TRBJ2-1; as DNA is missing, the TRBD2 call by TCRdb cannot be tested. The CDR3 region is CASRPTGEGRRNEQFF. Combining the CDR3 with reference TRBV5-1 and TRBJ2-1 gives the whole variable domain KAGVTQTPRYLIKTRGQQVTLSCSPISGHRSVSWYQQTPGQGLQFLFEYFSETQRNKGNFPGRFSGRQFSNSRSEMNVSTLELGDSALYLCASRPTGEGRRNEQFFGPGTRLTVL.